The sequence of this TCR beta chain was determined in a study of T cell changes during pregnancy in multiple sclerosis. Generated by immunoSEQ multiplex PCR, the TCRdb table keeps only in-frame clones and is missing some. Among approximately 61,000 clones, about 91% were seen once, and the ten largest hold roughly 3.5%. The length of the CDR3 is 14 residues. The V gene lost 4 bases and the J gene lost 10 bases, with 18 bases spanning the gap. In germline, CDR1 is MNHNS, CDR2 SASEGT. The starting material was peripheral blood, obtained after pregnancy. The gene calls are TRBV6-1 and TRBJ2-3; D perhaps matches TRBD2 (6 bases). This TCR was recovered from a female donor in good health, enrolled as a control in a pregnancy study. The CDR3 nucleotides are TGTGCCAGCAGTGCAAACCCAAAACTAGCAGCGCAGTATTTT. It translates to CASSANPKLAAQYF.